The TCR beta chain under discussion was sequenced for a study of metastatic and nonmetastatic thyroid tumors. Study context: Samples came from malignant and benign thyroid patients, and repertoires were compared across blood and tumor or nodule tissue.

In the original analysis: Building a distant-metastasis classifier for papillary thyroid cancer drew on CDR3 differences across clinicopathological groups. TCRdb reassembled clones from the PCR reads with MiXCR. V and J calls and clone size were set by TCRdb, not the authors. In the table there are more than 70,000 clones, around 7.8% of which are singletons. The V gene's germline CDR1 is MNHNS and CDR2 SASEGT. This CDR3 spans 11 amino acids. The germline V and J ends were trimmed by 10 bases and 5 bases, with 10 bases remaining between them. A word on this clone: The antigen is undetermined. Given a much more abundant clone one base away, this may be a read error.

The study's findings and limits: Malignant thyroid tumors reportedly had TCR beta diversity that was significantly higher than in benign nodules, in blood and tumor.

Not a single patient had been given any form of treatment at any point before undergoing thyroid surgery. The TCR comes from a female donor with papillary thyroid cancer or a benign thyroid nodule (not recorded which). Some clones in this sample may be carry-over from other donors' samples. The sequencing sample was made of blood. The chain couples TRBV6-1 to TRBJ2-3; no definite D call. The CDR3 DNA reads TGTGCCACCGCGAGTGTAGATACGCAGTATTTT. Its translation is CATASVDTQYF.